The 30 T cell receptor beta chains presented below share a single source sample, sequenced in a study of blood T cells in healthy people across ages. For the second PCR, which ran for roughly 6 to 11 cycles, a sample-barcoded 5' primer and a J-beta primer mix were used. One entry per CDR3 protein results from TCRdb running MiXCR on the 5' RACE reads. The sample has more than 1,000,000 distinct CDR3 sequences, around 25% seen once; the top ten hold less than 0.75%. This sample was also put to use in a study of T cells of mothers and their children.

The sample consisted of blood. These receptors came from a girl aged 2 to 10 in good health.

The table lists this clonotype with a few counts. This sequence joins TRBV24-1 and TRBJ2-3; D may correspond to TRBD1 or TRBD2 (5 bases each). Germline V gene data show CDR1 as KGHDR and CDR2 as SFDVKD. This CDR3 is 11 amino acids long. V gave up 4 bases and J gave up 7 bases, with 5 bases separating them. CDR3 amino acids: CATSEGHTQYF. CDR3 sequence (DNA): TGTGCCACCAGTGAGGGACATACGCAGTATTTT.

There are a few counts of this clonotype. The chain links TRBV12-3 or TRBV12-4 to TRBJ2-7, with D tentatively TRBD1 (5 bases). V was shortened by 4 bases and J by 5 bases, with 12 bases between the two germline ends. The CDR3 loop spans 13 amino acids. DNA of the CDR3: TGTGCCAGCAGTTACTCCAGGGAACACGAGCAGTACTTC. Protein product: CASSYSREHEQYF.

The V call is TRBV20-1, the J call TRBJ1-1, with D possibly being TRBD1 (6 bases). This CDR3 comprises 12 residues. Between the trimmed V and J ends, which lost 2 bases and 7 bases, there was a span of 11 bases. Germline loops: CDR1 DFQATT, CDR2 SNEGSKA (reference sequence). The CDR3 spells CSARLGGVEAFF. CDR3 coding DNA: TGCAGTGCTAGACTGGGGGGCGTTGAAGCTTTCTTT.

This chain links TRBV28 with TRBJ2-7, with D perhaps TRBD1 or TRBD2 (5 bases each). The CDR3 length is 21 residues. The germline CDR1 and CDR2 sequences are MDHEN and SYDVKM. The V end lost 3 bases, the J end lost 3 bases, and 33 bases lay between the germline ends. In DNA, the CDR3 is TGTGCCAGCAGTTTTTTCTCTTGGGGCAGTCATTCCGGACTGGCGAGCTACGAGCAGTACTTC. It specifies CASSFFSWGSHSGLASYEQYF.

A few counts support this clonotype. V usage is TRBV7-2 and J usage is TRBJ2-5, with 10 positions matching TRBD2. Gene TRBJ2-7 matches the end of the DNA better, so the J call may be wrong. The germline V gene has CDR1 SGHTA and CDR2 FQGNSA. This CDR3 comprises 15 residues. The CDR3 DNA follows: TGTGCCAGCAGCTTAGGGCTAGCGGGGGAGTCCGAGCAGTACTTC. It codes for CASSLGLAGESEQYF.

The chain employs TRBV12-3 or TRBV12-4 and TRBJ2-4; no definite D call. The CDR3 consists of 14 residues. V was shortened by 7 bases and J by 0 bases, with 10 bases between the two germline ends. This CDR3 is CASTTWAAKNIQYF. CDR3 DNA sequence: TGTGCCAGCACCACGTGGGCAGCCAAAAACATTCAGTACTTC.

The gene calls are TRBV2 and TRBJ2-5, with 8 bases that match TRBD2. CDR1 and CDR2 (germline): SNHLY, FYNNEI. The CDR3 is made up of 14 amino acids. The J segment lost 4 bases and the V segment lost 7 bases, leaving 8 bases of the junction unmatched. CDR3 nucleotides: TGTGCCAGCAAAGACGGGAGGGCCGTAGAGACCCAGTACTTC. It translates to CASKDGRAVETQYF.

In regard to this clonotype: A read error may account for a junction end that differs from germline. The chain has TRBV7-6 and TRBJ2-2; no definite D call. The CDR3 has 17 residues. Germline CDR1 reads SGHVS; CDR2 reads FNYEAQ. The CDR3 spells CASTLTAGQAYTGELFF. The CDR3 DNA reads TGTGCCAGCACCTTAACAGCTGGGCAGGCGTACACCGGGGAGCTGTTTTTT.

The chain uses TRBV20-1 and TRBJ2-3, with D maybe TRBD2 (6 bases). The CDR3 is 14 amino acids. Per the germline V gene, CDR1 is DFQATT and CDR2 is SNEGSKA (reference sequence). V dropped 6 bases and J dropped 2 bases, with 15 bases sitting between them. CDR3 DNA: TGCAGTGCGCCTGCCAGCGGGTACACAGATACGCAGTATTTT. As protein: CSAPASGYTDTQYF.

This chain joins TRBV7-2 and TRBJ2-5; 12 bases align to TRBD2. The J call may be in error: the DNA end matches TRBJ2-7 better. The CDR3 consists of 17 residues. Germline CDR1 is SGHTA and CDR2 is FQGNSA. The CDR3 nucleotides read TGTGCCAGCAGCTTAACTTCTAGCGGGAGGGCGCCCTACGAGCAGTACTTC. Translation gives CASSLTSSGRAPYEQYF.

This clonotype was observed a handful of times. This chain uses TRBV24-1 with TRBJ2-7, with a weak D call TRBD1 (5 bases). Germline V CDR1 and CDR2: KGHDR, SFDVKD. Between the trimmed V and J ends, which lost 2 bases and 2 bases, there was a span of 6 bases. The CDR3 loop spans 13 amino acids. The CDR3 region is CATSDSGTYEQYF. CDR3 DNA: TGTGCCACCAGTGATTCAGGGACCTACGAGCAGTACTTC.

The V and J genes are TRBV18 and TRBJ2-3; D uncertain. The CDR3 is 13 amino acids. Germline V gives CDR1 KGHSH, CDR2 LQKENI. Trimming pared 3 bases from V and 6 bases from J, leaving 10 bases between. This CDR3 is CASSPTQQDTQYF. In DNA, the CDR3 is TGTGCCAGCTCACCGACGCAGCAGGATACGCAGTATTTT.

The chain combines TRBV3-1 with TRBJ2-1, with TRBD2 identical over 9 bases. The closer fit of TRBJ2-7 to the DNA end suggests the J call may be wrong. The CDR3 length is 16 residues. The germline V gene encodes CDR1 LGHDT and CDR2 YNNKEL (reference sequence). The CDR3 reads CASSQGRLAETYEQYF. The CDR3 nucleotides are TGTGCCAGCAGCCAGGGAAGACTAGCGGAGACCTACGAGCAGTACTTC.

This clonotype came up a few times. This chain connects TRBV24-1 to TRBJ2-7, with 10 bases identical to TRBD1. This CDR3 is 14 amino acids long. J was trimmed by 5 bases and V by 5 bases; bases with no gene match: 5. Germline V gene data show CDR1 as KGHDR and CDR2 as SFDVKD. The CDR3 DNA reads as TGTGCCACCAGTGTGACAGGGGGCACGAACGAGCAGTACTTC. Translating it yields CATSVTGGTNEQYF.

This chain connects TRBV9 to TRBJ2-3; 13 bases align to TRBD2. The CDR3 has 16 amino acids. Per the germline V gene, CDR1 is SGDLS and CDR2 is YYNGEE. With 4 bases clipped from V and 1 base from J, the junction kept 3 bases outside the gene matches. The CDR3 loop is CASSHGLAGGTDTQYF. In nucleotides, the CDR3 is TGTGCCAGCAGCCATGGACTAGCGGGGGGCACAGATACGCAGTATTTT.

In its sample, this clonotype was seen a few times. CDR3 loop: CASSDAQGRKSYNEQFF. CDR3 sequence (DNA): TGTGCCAGCAGTGACGCGCAGGGTAGAAAATCCTACAATGAGCAGTTCTTC. The chain carries TRBV6-4 and TRBJ2-1; the D gene is possibly TRBD1 (5 bases). Trimming took off 2 bases at V and 1 base at J, with 15 bases between the two ends. Looked up from germline, CDR1 is MRHNA and CDR2 is SNTAGT. This CDR3 has 17 residues.

V usage is TRBV19 and J usage is TRBJ2-5; 8 bases match TRBD1. Near its end, the DNA agrees better with TRBJ2-7, so the J call may be wrong. CDR1 and CDR2 from the germline V gene are LNHDA and SQIVND (reference sequence). This CDR3 spans 14 amino acids. Here the CDR3 reads CASSITGGAYEQYF. The CDR3 DNA reads as TGTGCCAGTAGTATAACAGGGGGTGCTTACGAGCAGTACTTC.

This sequence joins TRBV5-6 and TRBJ2-7; tentatively, D is TRBD1 (6 bases). Trimming removed 6 bases from V and 2 bases from J, with 15 bases in between. CDR1 and CDR2 from the germline V gene are SGHDT and YYEEEE. The CDR3 sequence is 14 residues long. CDR3 amino acids: CASTLTDSTYEQYF. CDR3 in DNA: TGTGCCAGCACTCTAACGGACAGCACCTACGAGCAGTACTTC.

This clonotype has a handful of counts. The chain employs TRBV6-2 or TRBV6-3 and TRBJ1-5; 8 bases are a match to TRBD1. V dropped 5 bases and J dropped 6; count of bases not matched to a gene: 9. The germline CDR1 and CDR2 sequences are MNHEY and SVGEGT. CDR3 size: 15 residues. The CDR3 DNA reads TGTGCCAGCAGTAATTCCGGACAGGGTCCTCAGCCCCAGCATTTT. It codes for CASSNSGQGPQPQHF.

This chain connects TRBV6-5 to TRBJ2-5; 7 positions agree with TRBD1. CDR3 length: 14 residues. Germline assignment: CDR1 MNHEY and CDR2 SVGAGI. The V gene end was trimmed by 2 bases and the J gene end by 3 bases; junction bases not matched to a gene: 3. The CDR3, as DNA: TGTGCCAGCAGTTACACTGGACAGGAAGAGACCCAGTACTTC. Protein sequence: CASSYTGQEETQYF.

This sequence joins TRBV5-5 and TRBJ2-7; TRBD1 matches at 9 bases. The CDR3 contains 16 residues. V shed 5 bases, J shed 2 bases, and the junction held 11 bases outside the gene matches. Germline V gene lookup returns CDR1 SGHKS and CDR2 YYEKEE (reference sequence). The CDR3 DNA follows: TGTGCCAGCAGACACATGGGACAGGGTGGGACCTACGAGCAGTACTTC. This sequence encodes CASRHMGQGGTYEQYF.

This clonotype was found a few times. The rearrangement uses TRBV20-1 and TRBJ2-5; 9 nucleotides match TRBD1. CDR1 and CDR2 (germline): DFQATT, SNEGSKA (reference sequence). V lost 1 base, J lost 5 bases, and 5 bases stayed unmatched. The length of the CDR3 is 14 residues. The CDR3 region has the DNA TGCAGTGCTAGAGGGGACAGGGTGCAGGAGACCCAGTACTTC. Its protein product is CSARGDRVQETQYF.

V gene TRBV29-1 combines with J gene TRBJ1-1, with D perhaps TRBD1 (5 bases). V shed 7 bases and J shed 4 bases, with 16 bases lying between them. This CDR3 contains 13 residues. Germline V lookup: CDR1 SQVTM, CDR2 ANQGSEA. CDR3 loop: CSAAGGDPTEAFF. CDR3 nucleotides: TGCAGCGCAGCCGGGGGGGACCCCACTGAAGCTTTCTTT.

This sequence joins TRBV7-2 and TRBJ1-2; maybe TRBD1 (6 bases). The CDR3 is made up of 15 amino acids. CDR1 and CDR2 (germline): SGHTA, FQGNSA. V was shortened by 4 bases and J by 3 bases, with 15 bases between the two germline ends. The CDR3 loop reads CASSSIQGWDYGYTF. CDR3 DNA sequence: TGTGCCAGCAGCTCCATACAGGGTTGGGACTATGGCTACACCTTC. Full variable domain (remainder filled in from reference TRBV7-2 and TRBJ1-2): GAGVSQSPSNKVTEKGKDVELRCDPISGHTALYWYRQSLGQGLEFLIYFQGNSAPDKSGLPSDRFSAERTGGSVSTLTIQRTQQEDSAVYLCASSSIQGWDYGYTFGSGTRLTVV.

This chain links TRBV29-1 with TRBJ2-5, with TRBD2 identical over 13 bases. The J call may be in error: the DNA end matches TRBJ2-1 better. This CDR3 has 16 amino acids. Germline V lookup: CDR1 SQVTM, CDR2 ANQGSEA. The CDR3 nucleotides are TGCAGCGTTGAAATACTCGGACTAGCGGGAGTGTTGGAGCAGTTCTTC. Protein product: CSVEILGLAGVLEQFF.

The chain recombines TRBV6-2 or TRBV6-3 with TRBJ1-5; no definite D call. The germline CDR1 and CDR2 sequences are MNHEY and SVGEGT. The germline V and J ends were trimmed by 3 bases and 6 bases, with 12 bases remaining between them. This CDR3 is 14 amino acids long. CDR3 DNA: TGTGCCAGCAGTTATCAAGTGTTGGGTCAGCCCCAGCATTTT. Translating it yields CASSYQVLGQPQHF.

This chain joins TRBV6-1 and TRBJ2-1, with D perhaps TRBD1 or TRBD2 (5 bases each). Looked up from germline, CDR1 is MNHNS and CDR2 is SASEGT. The CDR3 is 13 amino acids. Trimming cost V 9 bases and J 6 bases, with 15 bases left between them. The CDR3 DNA is TGTGCCAGGAGCCTGGGACCGAGCAATGAGCAGTTCTTC. Translating it yields CARSLGPSNEQFF.

This chain joins TRBV5-6 and TRBJ2-4; D not resolved. Germline CDR1 reads SGHDT; CDR2 reads YYEEEE. Trimming took off 1 base at V and 8 bases at J, with 7 bases between the two ends. This CDR3 spans 12 amino acids. The DNA for the CDR3 is TGTGCCAGCAGCTTGTGGACGGACATTCAGTACTTC. Translated: CASSLWTDIQYF.

The V call is TRBV5-1, the J call TRBJ2-5; the D gene is possibly TRBD1 (6 bases). The CDR3 extends over 15 amino acids. Germline loops: CDR1 SGHRS, CDR2 YFSETQ. Trimming pared 4 bases from V and 4 bases from J, leaving 17 bases between. This CDR3 is CASSPQGKRRETQYF. CDR3 bases: TGCGCCAGCAGCCCCCAGGGGAAGAGAAGAGAGACCCAGTACTTC.

This clonotype was observed a handful of times. The gene calls are TRBV11-3 and TRBJ1-6, with D possibly being TRBD1 (6 bases). This CDR3 spans 15 amino acids. From germline, CDR1 is SGHNT and CDR2 YENEEA. Trimming removed 5 bases from V and 10 bases from J, with 18 bases in between. DNA for the CDR3: TGTGCCAGCAGCCCCTCGCGGGGGCCGGGGTCACCCCTCCACTTT. This encodes CASSPSRGPGSPLHF.